A selection of T cell receptor beta chains follows, all from one sample in a study of blood T cells in healthy people across ages. TCRdb independently ran MiXCR on the 5' RACE reads; one entry per CDR3 protein. The data contain about 800,000 distinct CDR3 sequences, roughly 25% of them singletons. These same data were also listed under a study on T cells of mothers and their children.

The sample consisted of blood. The source is a boy between 5 and 17 years old in good health. The CDR3 runs from the conserved cysteine through the conserved F or W. The order of the fields is J gene, D gene, clone size, CDR3 length, V gene, CDR3 protein, CDR3 DNA. A D gene is named only where the DNA matches it firmly. The size entry is marked missing in some rows and otherwise reads once, few, many or a size class.

TRBJ2-7	.	many	15	TRBV25-1	CASSEIETEGYEQYF	TGTGCCAGCAGTGAGATCGAGACAGAAGGCTACGAGCAGTACTTC
TRBJ2-5	TRBD2	.	13	TRBV7-2	CASNWLREETQYF	TGTGCCAGCAATTGGCTGCGGGAGGAGACCCAGTACTTC
TRBJ2-7	.	.	15	TRBV5-4	CASSLEGRLINEQYF	TGTGCCAGCAGCTTAGAGGGGCGCCTCATCAACGAGCAGTACTTC
TRBJ2-7	TRBD2	.	13	TRBV20-1	CSAASGGTYEQYF	TGCAGTGCAGCTAGCGGGGGTACCTACGAGCAGTACTTC
TRBJ2-7	.	.	12	TRBV6-1	CASSGEDHEQYF	TGTGCCAGCAGTGGAGAGGACCACGAGCAGTACTTC
TRBJ1-4	TRBD1	.	14	TRBV12-3/TRBV12-4	CASSKTGSFGKLFF	TGTGCCAGCAGCAAGACAGGGTCTTTCGGAAAACTGTTTTTT
TRBJ2-3	TRBD2	.	12	TRBV28	CASGTSENTQYF	TGTGCCAGCGGGACTAGCGAAAATACGCAGTATTTT
TRBJ1-6	.	few	14	TRBV30	CAWTGGTGNSPLHF	TGTGCCTGGACCGGGGGCACGGGTAATTCACCCCTCCACTTT
TRBJ2-3	TRBD2	few	18	TRBV29-1	CSALLAGALLGGTDTQYF	TGCAGCGCACTACTAGCGGGAGCTCTCCTCGGTGGGACAGATACGCAGTATTTT
TRBJ2-1	TRBD2	few	16	TRBV20-1	CSAAEFPSGSYNEQFF	TGCAGTGCTGCAGAGTTCCCTAGCGGGAGCTACAATGAGCAGTTCTTC
TRBJ2-2	.	.	13	TRBV29-1	CSVDDGNTGELFF	TGCAGCGTTGATGACGGAAACACCGGGGAGCTGTTTTTT
TRBJ2-3	.	few	13	TRBV5-1	CASSVQSADTQYF	TGCGCCAGCAGCGTACAAAGCGCAGATACGCAGTATTTT
TRBJ1-2	.	.	15	TRBV5-1	CASSLESASSDGYTF	TGCGCCAGCAGCTTGGAGTCAGCCTCCAGCGATGGCTACACCTTC
TRBJ2-7	.	.	15	TRBV4-3	CASSQARAVVTGQYF	TGCGCCAGCAGCCAAGCTCGGGCGGTTGTGACGGGGCAGTACTTC
TRBJ2-1	TRBD2	.	16	TRBV28	CASSSYTSGRADEQFF	TGTGCCAGCAGTTCATATACTAGCGGGAGGGCGGATGAGCAGTTCTTC
TRBJ2-1	.	.	15	TRBV7-2	CASSLGTLSYNEQFF	TGTGCCAGCAGCTTAGGGACTCTCTCCTACAATGAGCAGTTCTTC
TRBJ2-1	.	few	15	TRBV5-6	CASSLISAAINEQFF	TGTGCCAGCAGCCTCATATCAGCAGCGATTAATGAGCAGTTCTTC
TRBJ1-1	TRBD1	.	14	TRBV7-2	CASSSSGTGRKAFF	TGTGCCAGCAGCTCCTCCGGGACAGGCCGTAAAGCTTTCTTT
TRBJ2-4	.	few	15	TRBV27	CASSLSGTTKNIQYF	TGTGCCAGCAGCCTCTCCGGGACAACCAAAAACATTCAGTACTTC
TRBJ2-1	.	few	13	TRBV7-8	CASSSHWLNEQFF	TGTGCCAGCAGCTCCCATTGGCTCAATGAGCAGTTCTTC
TRBJ1-6	.	.	14	TRBV7-3	CASSATAYNSPLHF	TGTGCCAGCAGCGCCACAGCGTATAATTCACCCCTCCACTTT
TRBJ1-2	.	.	15	TRBV28	CASSAFGGSRDGYTF	TGCGCCAGCAGCGCTTTCGGGGGATCCAGGGATGGCTACACCTTC
TRBJ2-5	.	many	15	TRBV28	CASSPLDRPGETQYF	TGTGCCAGCAGTCCTCTGGACAGACCCGGGGAGACCCAGTACTTC
TRBJ2-1	TRBD2	few	24	TRBV6-2/TRBV6-3	CASSYPSGLAGGTRGPSSYNEQFF	TGTGCCAGCAGTTACCCCTCGGGACTAGCGGGGGGGACTCGTGGGCCCAGCTCCTACAATGAGCAGTTCTTC
TRBJ2-5	TRBD2	few	16	TRBV13	CASSPRVAGAQETQYF	TGTGCCAGCAGCCCCCGAGTAGCGGGGGCCCAAGAGACCCAGTACTTC
TRBJ1-1	.	few	15	TRBV27	CASSTIQGAFTEAFF	TGTGCCAGCAGTACTATACAGGGTGCGTTCACTGAAGCTTTCTTT
TRBJ2-1	TRBD2	few	17	TRBV9	CASSVEASGGAVHEQFF	TGTGCCAGCAGCGTAGAGGCTAGCGGGGGGGCCGTCCATGAGCAGTTCTTC
TRBJ2-1	.	.	14	TRBV29-1	CSDEGRNSYNEQFF	TGCAGCGATGAGGGCAGAAATTCCTACAATGAGCAGTTCTTC
TRBJ2-7	TRBD1	.	12	TRBV29-1	CSVSTGVYEQYF	TGCAGCGTCTCAACAGGGGTCTACGAGCAGTACTTC
TRBJ1-1	TRBD1	few	15	TRBV7-9	CASSQPQGMNTEAFF	TGTGCCAGCAGCCAACCACAGGGGATGAACACTGAAGCTTTCTTT
TRBJ2-6	TRBD2	few	16	TRBV27	CASSPLGLAGANVLTF	TGTGCCAGCAGTCCCCTGGGACTAGCTGGGGCCAACGTCCTGACTTTC
TRBJ2-7	.	few	12	TRBV20-1	CSASASSYEQYF	TGCAGTGCTAGCGCTAGCTCCTACGAGCAGTACTTC
TRBJ2-3	.	few	14	TRBV7-9	CASSPGGATDTQYF	TGTGCCAGCAGCCCCGGAGGGGCCACAGATACGCAGTATTTT
TRBJ1-2	TRBD1	.	12	TRBV9	CASSAGGFGYTF	TGTGCCAGCAGCGCAGGGGGCTTTGGCTACACCTTC
TRBJ2-6	TRBD1	few	16	TRBV28	CASSLLQGPGANVLTF	TGTGCCAGCAGTCTCTTACAGGGGCCTGGGGCCAACGTCCTGACTTTC
TRBJ1-5	.	few	13	TRBV5-1	CASSLETSQPQHF	TGCGCCAGCAGCTTGGAAACGTCCCAGCCCCAGCATTTT
TRBJ2-7	TRBD1	few	13	TRBV6-5	CASKGTGFYEQYF	TGTGCCAGCAAGGGGACAGGTTTCTATGAGCAGTACTTC
TRBJ2-3	.	.	17	TRBV5-1	CASSLTRQTTSTDTQYF	TGCGCCAGCAGTCTTACCCGACAGACCACGAGCACAGATACGCAGTATTTT
TRBJ2-1	.	.	15	TRBV7-8	CASSLLQGDYNEQFF	TGTGCCAGCAGCTTATTACAGGGCGACTACAATGAGCAGTTCTTC
TRBJ2-1	TRBD1	.	18	TRBV7-6	CASSFLKGTGSSYNEQFF	TGTGCCAGCAGCTTCCTGAAGGGGACAGGGAGCTCCTACAATGAGCAGTTCTTC